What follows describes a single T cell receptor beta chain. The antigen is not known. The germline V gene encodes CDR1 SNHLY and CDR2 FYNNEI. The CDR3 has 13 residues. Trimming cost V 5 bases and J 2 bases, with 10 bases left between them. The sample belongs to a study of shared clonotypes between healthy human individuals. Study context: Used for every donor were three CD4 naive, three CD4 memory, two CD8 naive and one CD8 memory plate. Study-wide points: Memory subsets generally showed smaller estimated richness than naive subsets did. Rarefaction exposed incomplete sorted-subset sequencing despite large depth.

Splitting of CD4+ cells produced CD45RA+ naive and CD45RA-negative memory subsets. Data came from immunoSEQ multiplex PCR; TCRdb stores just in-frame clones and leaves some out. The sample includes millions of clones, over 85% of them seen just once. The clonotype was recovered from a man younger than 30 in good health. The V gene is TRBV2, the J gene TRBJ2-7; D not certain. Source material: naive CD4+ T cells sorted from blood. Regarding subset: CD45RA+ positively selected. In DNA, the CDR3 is TGTGCCAGCAGTTTATATGGAACCTACGAGCAGTACTTC. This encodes CASSLYGTYEQYF.